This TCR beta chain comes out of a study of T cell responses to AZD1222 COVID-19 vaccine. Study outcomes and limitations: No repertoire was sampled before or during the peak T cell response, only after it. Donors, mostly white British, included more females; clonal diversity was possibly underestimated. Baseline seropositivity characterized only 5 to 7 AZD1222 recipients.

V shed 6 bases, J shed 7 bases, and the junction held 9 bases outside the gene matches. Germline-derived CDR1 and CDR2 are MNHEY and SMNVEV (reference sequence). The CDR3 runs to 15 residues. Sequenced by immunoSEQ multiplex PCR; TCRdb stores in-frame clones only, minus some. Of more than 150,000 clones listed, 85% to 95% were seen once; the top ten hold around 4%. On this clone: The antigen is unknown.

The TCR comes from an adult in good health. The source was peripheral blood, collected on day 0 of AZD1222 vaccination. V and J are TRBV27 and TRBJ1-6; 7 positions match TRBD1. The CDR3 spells CASSSWVQGNSPLHF. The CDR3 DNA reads TGTGCCAGCAGCAGTTGGGTACAGGGGAATTCACCCCTCCACTTT.